Following are 8 T cell receptor beta chains from one sample sequenced in a study of patients and donors after allogeneic stem cell transplantation. Each CDR3 protein is one row after TCRdb ran MiXCR on the RT-PCR reads. The table lists about 410,000 distinct CDR3 sequences, 16% of them singletons. Sequenced material: blood, either unsorted or a sorted T cell fraction (not recorded which). The receptors originated from a human donor who was either an allogeneic HSCT recipient or a stem cell or donor lymphocyte infusion donor (not recorded which). It is not recorded whose cells these are; they may come from a transplant donor.

A few counts support this clonotype. CDR3 bases: TGCAGTGTCTCGGGAGTCTCCCTCTACAATGAGCAGTTCTTC. Protein: CSVSGVSLYNEQFF. The chain carries TRBV20-1 and TRBJ2-1, with D possibly matching TRBD2 (6 bases). V gave up 7 bases and J gave up 3 bases, with 16 bases separating them. The germline gives CDR1 DFQATT, CDR2 SNEGSKA (reference sequence). The CDR3 spans 14 residues.

The sample holds a few counts of this clonotype. The chain has TRBV29-1 and TRBJ2-2, with 7 nucleotides matching TRBD2. Germline lookup yields CDR1 SQVTM and CDR2 ANQGSEA. The ends lost 6 bases at V and 7 bases at J; junction bases unmatched: 11. The CDR3 is made up of 14 amino acids. The CDR3 is CSVTGTKLGGELFF. The CDR3, as DNA: TGCAGCGTGACCGGGACTAAACTAGGCGGGGAGCTGTTTTTT.

This clonotype was seen a few times. The chain joins TRBV4-3 to TRBJ1-2, with 9 nucleotides matching TRBD1. The CDR3 is made up of 17 amino acids. V gave up 4 bases and J gave up 5 bases; unmatched junction bases: 14. Germline loops: CDR1 LGHNA, CDR2 YSLEER. In DNA form, the CDR3 reads TGCGCCAGCAGCCGTACGCTTGGGACAGGGAATTGGTATGGCTACACCTTC. Protein sequence: CASSRTLGTGNWYGYTF.

The chain links TRBV29-1 to TRBJ1-1; 10 nucleotides match TRBD1. The CDR3 has 12 amino acids. Germline V gene data show CDR1 as SQVTM and CDR2 as ANQGSEA. With V trimmed by 6 bases and J by 6 bases, 4 bases remained unmatched. CDR3 DNA sequence: TGCAGCGTCCGCGGACAGGGGGCTGAAGCTTTCTTT. Residues: CSVRGQGAEAFF.

The sample holds many counts of this clonotype. The chain is built from TRBV10-3 and TRBJ2-2; a weak D match, TRBD2 (6 bases). There are 16 residues in the CDR3. The ends were cut back, 6 bases at V and 1 base at J, with 15 bases in the middle. Germline V gene lookup returns CDR1 ENHRY and CDR2 SYGVKD. The DNA of the CDR3 is TGTGCCATCAGCCCACGGGGTAGCGGGAACACCGGGGAGCTGTTTTTT. Its protein is CAISPRGSGNTGELFF.

The rearrangement links TRBV7-8 to TRBJ2-6; perhaps TRBD2 as D (6 bases). The ends were cut back, 5 bases at V and 3 bases at J, with 14 bases in the middle. Germline loops: CDR1 SGHVS, CDR2 FQNEAQ. CDR3 length: 16 residues. CDR3 residues: CASSPRRAGGANVLTF. The CDR3 nucleotides read TGTGCCAGCAGCCCAAGGAGGGCCGGTGGGGCCAACGTCCTGACTTTC.

This clonotype was seen a handful of times. This sequence joins TRBV3-1 and TRBJ1-1; D possibly corresponds to TRBD1 (5 bases). V was shortened by 0 bases and J by 3 bases, with 11 bases between the two germline ends. The CDR3 is 15 residues long. Germline V lookup: CDR1 LGHDT, CDR2 YNNKEL (reference sequence). Here the CDR3 DNA reads TGTGCCAGCAGCCAAGATTTCAGGGTATACACTGAAGCTTTCTTT. It encodes CASSQDFRVYTEAFF. The complete variable domain, with remaining parts taken from reference TRBV3-1 and TRBJ1-1, reads DTAVSQTPKYLVTQMGNDKSIKCEQNLGHDTMYWYKQDSKKFLKIMFSYNNKELIINETVPNRFSPKSPDKAHLNLHINSLELGDSAVYFCASSQDFRVYTEAFFGQGTRLTVV.

The rearrangement uses TRBV7-2 and TRBJ1-2, with D unresolved. V shed 2 bases and J shed 4 bases, with 11 bases lying between them. Germline CDR1 and CDR2: SGHTA and FQGNSA. The CDR3 has 14 residues. CDR3: CASSLSSGPYGYTF. CDR3 bases: TGTGCCAGCAGCTTAAGTTCAGGCCCCTATGGCTACACCTTC.